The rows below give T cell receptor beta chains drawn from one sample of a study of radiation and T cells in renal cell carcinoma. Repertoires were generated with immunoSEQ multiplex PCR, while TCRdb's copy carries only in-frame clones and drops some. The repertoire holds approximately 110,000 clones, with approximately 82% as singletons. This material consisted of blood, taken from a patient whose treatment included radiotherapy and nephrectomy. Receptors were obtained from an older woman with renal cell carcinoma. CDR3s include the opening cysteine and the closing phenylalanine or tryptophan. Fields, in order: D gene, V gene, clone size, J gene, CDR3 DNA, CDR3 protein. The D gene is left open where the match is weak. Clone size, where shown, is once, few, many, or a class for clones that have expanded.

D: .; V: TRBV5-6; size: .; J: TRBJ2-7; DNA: TGTGCCAGCAGCTTAACGTCCTCCTACGAGCAGTACTTC; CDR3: CASSLTSSYEQYF
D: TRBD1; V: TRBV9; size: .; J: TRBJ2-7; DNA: TGTGCCAGCAGCGTTTCCCCGGACAGGTACTCCTACGAGCAGTACTTC; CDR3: CASSVSPDRYSYEQYF
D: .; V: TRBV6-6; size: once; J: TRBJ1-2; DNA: TGTGCCAGCAGTCCCGGGGGCCCTAACTATGGCTACACCTTC; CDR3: CASSPGGPNYGYTF
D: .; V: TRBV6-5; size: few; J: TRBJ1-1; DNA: TGTGCCAGCAGTTCCCCGGGGAGGGTGAGAACTGAAGCTTTCTTT; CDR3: CASSSPGRVRTEAFF
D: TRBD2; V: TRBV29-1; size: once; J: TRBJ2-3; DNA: TGCAGCGGGGAGGGTCGGGGGAGCACAGATACGCAGTATTTT; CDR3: CSGEGRGSTDTQYF
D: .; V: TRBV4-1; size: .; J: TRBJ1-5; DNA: TGCGCCAGCAGCCCGCGGAGTTACAATCAGCCCCAGCATTTT; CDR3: CASSPRSYNQPQHF
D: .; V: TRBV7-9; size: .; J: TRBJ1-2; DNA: TGTGCCAGCAGCTCACGCTATGGCTACACCTTC; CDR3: CASSSRYGYTF
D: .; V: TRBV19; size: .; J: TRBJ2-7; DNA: TGTGCCAGTAGTCCCGGGCCTTCAAGGGAGCAGTACTTC; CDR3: CASSPGPSREQYF
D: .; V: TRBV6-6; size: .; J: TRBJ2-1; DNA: TGTGCCAGCAGCTCTCAGGACGTCTCCTACAATGAGCAGTTCTTC; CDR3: CASSSQDVSYNEQFF
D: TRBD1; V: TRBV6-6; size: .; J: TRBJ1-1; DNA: TGTGCCAGCACCTCGGGACAGGGGGTAGGTGAAGCTTTCTTT; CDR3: CASTSGQGVGEAFF
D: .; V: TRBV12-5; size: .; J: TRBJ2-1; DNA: TGTGCTAGTGCCCGCCCGCAGGGTGGCTCCTACAATGAGCAGTTCTTC; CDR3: CASARPQGGSYNEQFF
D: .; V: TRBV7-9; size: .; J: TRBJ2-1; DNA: TGTGCCAGCGGCCGGGACACCTCCTACAATGAGCAGTTCTTC; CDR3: CASGRDTSYNEQFF
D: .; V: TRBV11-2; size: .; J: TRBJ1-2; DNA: TGTGCCAGCAGACGATCCGGGACGGGCTATGGCTACACCTTC; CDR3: CASRRSGTGYGYTF
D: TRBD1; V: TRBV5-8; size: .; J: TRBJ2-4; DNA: TGTGCCAGCAGCTTTAGGGGGCACGATTTGAACATTCAGTACTTC; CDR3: CASSFRGHDLNIQYF
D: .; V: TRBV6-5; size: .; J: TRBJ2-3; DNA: TGTGCCAGCAGTTACCTAGCTGCAGATACGCAGTATTTT; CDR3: CASSYLAADTQYF
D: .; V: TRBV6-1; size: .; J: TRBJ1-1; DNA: TGTGCCAGCAGTGTACAGGGCGGCACTGAAGCTTTCTTT; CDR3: CASSVQGGTEAFF
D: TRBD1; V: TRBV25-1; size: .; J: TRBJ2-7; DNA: TGTGCCAGCAGTGGGGGACAGGGGTACGAGCAGTACTTC; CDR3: CASSGGQGYEQYF
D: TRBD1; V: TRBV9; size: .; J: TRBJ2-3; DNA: TGTGCCAGCAGCCCGTGGGACAGGGGGGCAGATACGCAGTATTTT; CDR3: CASSPWDRGADTQYF
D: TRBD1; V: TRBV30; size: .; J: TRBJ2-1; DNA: TGTGCCTGGAAAGGACAGGTCGGCCCCCGGAGCTCCTACAATGAGCAGTTCTTC; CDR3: CAWKGQVGPRSSYNEQFF
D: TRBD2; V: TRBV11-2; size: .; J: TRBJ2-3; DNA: TGTGCCAGCAGCTTACTAGCGGGAAGCACAGATACGCAGTATTTT; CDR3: CASSLLAGSTDTQYF
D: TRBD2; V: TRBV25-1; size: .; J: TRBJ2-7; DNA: TGTGCCAGCAGTGAATCCGGAGCGGGGTACTACGAGCAGTACTTC; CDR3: CASSESGAGYYEQYF
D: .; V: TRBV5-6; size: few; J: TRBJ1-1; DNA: TGTGCCAGCAGCCTACCGTTGGGGGACACTGAAGCTTTCTTT; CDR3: CASSLPLGDTEAFF
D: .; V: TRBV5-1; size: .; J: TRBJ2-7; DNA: TGCGCCAGCAGCTTGGCCGGAGGTGAAACCTACGAGCAGTACTTC; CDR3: CASSLAGGETYEQYF
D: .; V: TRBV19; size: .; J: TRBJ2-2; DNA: TGTGCCAGTAGTATCAGGATAGCGAACACCGGGGAGCTGTTTTTT; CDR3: CASSIRIANTGELFF
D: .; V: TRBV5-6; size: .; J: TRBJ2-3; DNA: TGTGCCAGCAGCCCAGCGGGTTTGCCAGATACGCAGTATTTT; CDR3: CASSPAGLPDTQYF
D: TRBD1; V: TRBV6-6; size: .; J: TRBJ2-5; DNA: TGTGCCACCAGTCGACAGGGGGGAGAGGAGACCCAGTACTTC; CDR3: CATSRQGGEETQYF
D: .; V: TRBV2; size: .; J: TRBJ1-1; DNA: TGTGCCAGCAGTGAACTCATTCCTCATGAAGCTTTCTTT; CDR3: CASSELIPHEAFF
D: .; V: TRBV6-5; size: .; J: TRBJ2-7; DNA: TGTGCCAGCACCAAGGGGGGACCTTACGAGCAGTACTTC; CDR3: CASTKGGPYEQYF
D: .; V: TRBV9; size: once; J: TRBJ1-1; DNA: TGTGCCAGCAGCCTCAACCCAGGGGTCACTGAAGCTTTCTTT; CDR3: CASSLNPGVTEAFF
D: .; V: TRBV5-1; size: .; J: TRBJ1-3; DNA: TGCGCCAGCAGGGGGGACATACGGCCATTCTCTGGAAACACCATATATTTT; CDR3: CASRGDIRPFSGNTIYF
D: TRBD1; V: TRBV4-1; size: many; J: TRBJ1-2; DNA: TGCGCCAGCAGCCACGGACAGGGGGCGGAAAACTATGGCTACACCTTC; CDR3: CASSHGQGAENYGYTF
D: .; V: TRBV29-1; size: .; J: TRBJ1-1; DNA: TGCAGCGGGACAGTCAACACTGAAGCTTTCTTT; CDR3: CSGTVNTEAFF
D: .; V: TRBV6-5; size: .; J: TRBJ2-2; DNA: TGTGCCAGCAGTTCCCAATTTGAACAGGGAACCGGGGAGCTGTTTTTT; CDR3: CASSSQFEQGTGELFF
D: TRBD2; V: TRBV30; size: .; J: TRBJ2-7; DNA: TGTGCCTGGAGTGTGGTAGCGGGAAGGTCCTACGAGCAGTACTTC; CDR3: CAWSVVAGRSYEQYF
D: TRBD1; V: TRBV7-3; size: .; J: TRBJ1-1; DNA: TGTGCCAGCAGCCCGGACAGGGGGAGCACTGAAGCTTTCTTT; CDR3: CASSPDRGSTEAFF
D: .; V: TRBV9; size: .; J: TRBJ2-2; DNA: TGTGCCAGCAGCGCCCCCGGCAACACCGGGGAGCTGTTTTTT; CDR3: CASSAPGNTGELFF
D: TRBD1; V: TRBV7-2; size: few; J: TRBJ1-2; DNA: TGTGCCAGCAGCCCACGGACAGGGGGCAACTATGGCTACACCTTC; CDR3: CASSPRTGGNYGYTF